This TCR beta chain is drawn from a study of CD8 T cells in ankylosing spondylitis. General observations from the study: Seemingly distinctive of ankylosing spondylitis blood was a TCR beta motif formed by eight highly homologous variants.

This clonotype appeared a few times. Its target is unknown. One entry per CDR3 protein, called by TCRdb with MiXCR from the 5' RACE reads. The sample carries some 340,000 distinct CDR3 sequences, roughly 15% recorded once. This clonotype originated in a male donor with ankylosing spondylitis or in good health (not recorded which). The specimen was blood, either unsorted or a sorted T cell fraction (not recorded which).

CDR3 DNA: TGTGCCAGCTCACCGCCTGGGGCAGGGGGAATCGCTTTCTTT. Residues: CASSPPGAGGIAFF. The chain is built from TRBV18 and TRBJ1-1; 7 bases match TRBD1. This CDR3 contains 14 residues. The germline CDR1 and CDR2 sequences are KGHSH and LQKENI. After removal of 3 bases from V and 11 bases from J, the junction contained 12 bases not matched to a gene.